Reported below is one T cell receptor beta chain. Next came a second PCR, run for about 6 to 11 cycles, which used a sample-barcoded 5' primer along with a J-beta primer mix. Each cDNA molecule received a tag from a template-switch adaptor that had 12 random nucleotides. TCRdb used MiXCR to reprocess the 5' RACE reads, holding one entry per CDR3 protein. Here the sample spans 1.5 million to 2 million distinct CDR3 sequences, approximately 30% being singletons. The length of the CDR3 is 13 residues. The germline gives CDR1 SQVTM, CDR2 ANQGSEA. This sample was included in a study of blood T cells in healthy people across ages.

The chain uses TRBV29-1 and TRBJ2-4, with 7 positions matching TRBD2. Judging by the DNA end, TRBJ2-5 fits better; the J call may be wrong. The receptor was isolated from a woman in her twenties or thirties in good health. Source material: blood. As DNA, the CDR3 is TGCAGCGCCGGTGCGGGGGTAGAAGAGACCCAGTACTTC. This gives the protein CSAGAGVEETQYF.